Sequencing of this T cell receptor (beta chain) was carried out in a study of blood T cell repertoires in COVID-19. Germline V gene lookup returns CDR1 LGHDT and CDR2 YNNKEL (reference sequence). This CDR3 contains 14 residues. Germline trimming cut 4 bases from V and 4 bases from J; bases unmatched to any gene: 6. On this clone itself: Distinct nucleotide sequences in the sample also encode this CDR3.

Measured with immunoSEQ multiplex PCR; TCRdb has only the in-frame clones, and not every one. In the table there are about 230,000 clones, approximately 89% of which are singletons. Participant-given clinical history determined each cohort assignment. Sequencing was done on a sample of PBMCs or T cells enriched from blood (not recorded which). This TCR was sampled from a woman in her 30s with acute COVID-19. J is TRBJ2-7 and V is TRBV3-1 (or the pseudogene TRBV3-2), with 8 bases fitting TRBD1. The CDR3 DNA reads TGTGCCAGCAGCCCCGGGACAGGTGGATACGAGCAGTACTTC. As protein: CASSPGTGGYEQYF.